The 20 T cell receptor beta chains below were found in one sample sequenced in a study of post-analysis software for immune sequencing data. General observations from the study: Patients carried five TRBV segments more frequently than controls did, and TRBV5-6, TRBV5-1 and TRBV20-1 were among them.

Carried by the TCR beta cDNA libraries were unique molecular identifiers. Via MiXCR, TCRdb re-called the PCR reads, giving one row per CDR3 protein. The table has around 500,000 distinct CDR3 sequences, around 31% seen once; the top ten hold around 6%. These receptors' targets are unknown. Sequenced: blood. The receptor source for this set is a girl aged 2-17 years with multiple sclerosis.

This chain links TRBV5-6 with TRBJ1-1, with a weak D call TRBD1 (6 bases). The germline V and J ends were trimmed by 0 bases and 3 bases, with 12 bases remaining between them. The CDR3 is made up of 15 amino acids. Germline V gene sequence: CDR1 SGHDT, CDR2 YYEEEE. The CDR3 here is CASSLGPGEHTEAFF. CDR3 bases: TGTGCCAGCAGCTTGGGGCCAGGGGAGCACACTGAAGCTTTCTTT.

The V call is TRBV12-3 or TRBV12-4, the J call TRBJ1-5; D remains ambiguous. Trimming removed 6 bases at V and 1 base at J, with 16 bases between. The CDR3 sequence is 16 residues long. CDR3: CASSSNPGRSNQPQHF. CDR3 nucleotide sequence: TGTGCCAGCAGCTCGAACCCCGGGCGGAGCAATCAGCCCCAGCATTTT.

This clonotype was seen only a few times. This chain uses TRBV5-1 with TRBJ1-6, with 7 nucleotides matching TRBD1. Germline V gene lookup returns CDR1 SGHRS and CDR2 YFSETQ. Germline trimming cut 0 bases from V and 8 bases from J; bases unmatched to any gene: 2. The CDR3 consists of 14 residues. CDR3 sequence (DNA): TGCGCCAGCAGCTTGGGGACAGGAGATTCACCCCTCCACTTT. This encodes CASSLGTGDSPLHF.

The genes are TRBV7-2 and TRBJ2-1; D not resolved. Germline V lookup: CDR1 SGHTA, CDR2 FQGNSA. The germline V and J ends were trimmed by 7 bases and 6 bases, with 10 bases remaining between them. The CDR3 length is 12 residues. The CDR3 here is CASNNGPNEQFF. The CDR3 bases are TGTGCCAGCAATAACGGTCCCAATGAGCAGTTCTTC.

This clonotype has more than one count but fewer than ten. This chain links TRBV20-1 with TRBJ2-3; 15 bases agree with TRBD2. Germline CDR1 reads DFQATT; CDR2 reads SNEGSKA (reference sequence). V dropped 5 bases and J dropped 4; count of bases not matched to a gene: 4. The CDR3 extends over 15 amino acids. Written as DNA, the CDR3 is TGCAGTGCTCGGACTAGCGGGGGGGGACCAGATACGCAGTATTTT. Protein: CSARTSGGGPDTQYF.

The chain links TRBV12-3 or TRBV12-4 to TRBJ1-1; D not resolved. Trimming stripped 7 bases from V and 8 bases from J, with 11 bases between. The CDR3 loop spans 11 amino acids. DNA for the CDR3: TGTGCCAGCACCTCCACCCGGGAAGCTTTCTTT. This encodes CASTSTREAFF.

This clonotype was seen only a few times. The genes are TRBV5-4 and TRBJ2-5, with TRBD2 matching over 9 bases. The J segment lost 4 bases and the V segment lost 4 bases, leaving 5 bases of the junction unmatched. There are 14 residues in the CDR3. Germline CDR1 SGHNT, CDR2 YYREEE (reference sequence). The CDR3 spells CASSRSGGGETQYF. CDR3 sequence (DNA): TGTGCCAGCAGCCGTAGCGGGGGCGGAGAGACCCAGTACTTC.

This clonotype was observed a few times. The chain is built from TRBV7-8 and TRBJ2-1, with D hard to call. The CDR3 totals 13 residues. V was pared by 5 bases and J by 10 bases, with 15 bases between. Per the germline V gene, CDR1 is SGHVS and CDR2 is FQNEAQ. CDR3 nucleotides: TGTGCCAGCAGCATCGGACGCCGGCCCGAGCAGTTCTTC. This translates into CASSIGRRPEQFF.

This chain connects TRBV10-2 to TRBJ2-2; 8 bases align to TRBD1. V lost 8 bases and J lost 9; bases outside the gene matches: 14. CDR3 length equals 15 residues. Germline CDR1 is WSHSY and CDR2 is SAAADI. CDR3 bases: TGCGCCAGCGAACCAGGGGGCGGTTCACGGAGGGAGCTGTTTTTT. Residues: CASEPGGGSRRELFF.

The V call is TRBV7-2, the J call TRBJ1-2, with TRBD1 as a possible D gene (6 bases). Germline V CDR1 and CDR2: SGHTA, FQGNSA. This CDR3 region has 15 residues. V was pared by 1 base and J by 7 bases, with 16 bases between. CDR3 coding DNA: TGTGCCAGCAGCTTAGAAGGCTCGGGCAGGGGTGGCTACACCTTC. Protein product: CASSLEGSGRGGYTF.

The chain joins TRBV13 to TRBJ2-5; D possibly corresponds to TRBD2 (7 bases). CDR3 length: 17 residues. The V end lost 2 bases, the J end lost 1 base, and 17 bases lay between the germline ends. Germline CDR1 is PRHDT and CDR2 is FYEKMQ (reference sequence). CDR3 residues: CASSLSLAGAFQETQYF. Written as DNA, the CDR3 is TGTGCCAGCAGCTTAAGTTTGGCGGGGGCCTTCCAAGAGACCCAGTACTTC.

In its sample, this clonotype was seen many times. The CDR3 is CATSREGGSTDTQYF. The CDR3, as DNA: TGTGCCACCAGCAGAGAGGGGGGTTCGACAGATACGCAGTATTTT. V usage is TRBV15 and J usage is TRBJ2-3, with D possibly being TRBD2 (6 bases). Trimming cost V 0 bases and J 3 bases, with 10 bases left between them. In germline, CDR1 is LNHNV, CDR2 YYDKDF (reference sequence). This CDR3 spans 15 amino acids.

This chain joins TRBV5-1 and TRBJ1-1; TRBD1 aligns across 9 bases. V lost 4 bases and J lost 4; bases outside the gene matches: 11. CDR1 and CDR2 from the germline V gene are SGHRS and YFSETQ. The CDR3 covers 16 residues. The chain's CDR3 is CASSPADRGKGTEAFF. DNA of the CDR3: TGCGCCAGCAGCCCAGCCGACAGGGGGAAGGGCACTGAAGCTTTCTTT.

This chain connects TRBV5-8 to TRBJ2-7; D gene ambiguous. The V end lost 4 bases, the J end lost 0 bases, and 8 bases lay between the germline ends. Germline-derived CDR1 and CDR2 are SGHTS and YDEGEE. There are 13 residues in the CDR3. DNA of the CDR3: TGTGCCAGCAGCCCCCCTCCCTCCTACGAGCAGTACTTC. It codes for CASSPPPSYEQYF. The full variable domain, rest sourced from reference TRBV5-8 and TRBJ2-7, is EAGVTQSPTHLIKTRGQQATLRCSPISGHTSVYWYQQALGLGLQFLLWYDEGEERNRGNFPPRFSGRQFPNYSSELNVNALELEDSALYLCASSPPPSYEQYFGPGTRLTVT.

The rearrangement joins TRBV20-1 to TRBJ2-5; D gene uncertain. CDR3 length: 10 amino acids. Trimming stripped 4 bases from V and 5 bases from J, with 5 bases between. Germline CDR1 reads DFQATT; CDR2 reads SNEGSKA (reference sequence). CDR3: CSAKPETQYF. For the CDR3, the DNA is TGCAGTGCTAAACCGGAGACCCAGTACTTC.

The CDR3, as DNA: TGTGCCAGCAACGTCCGGGACAGGGGCGATGAGCAGTTCTTC. Residues: CASNVRDRGDEQFF. This chain joins TRBV6-2 or TRBV6-3 and TRBJ2-1, with 10 bases lining up with TRBD1. CDR3 length: 14 amino acids. Germline V gene lookup returns CDR1 MNHEY and CDR2 SVGEGT. Unmatched junction bases numbered 8, after V lost 7 bases and J lost 8 bases.

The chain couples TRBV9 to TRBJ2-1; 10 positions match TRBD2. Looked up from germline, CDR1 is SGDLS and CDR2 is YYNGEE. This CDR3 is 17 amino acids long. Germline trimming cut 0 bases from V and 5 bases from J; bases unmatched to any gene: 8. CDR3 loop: CASSVGAGGYTNNEQFF. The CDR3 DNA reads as TGTGCCAGCAGCGTAGGAGCGGGGGGGTATACGAACAATGAGCAGTTCTTC. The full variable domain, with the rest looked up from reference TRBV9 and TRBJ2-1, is DSGVTQTPKHLITATGQRVTLRCSPRSGDLSVYWYQQSLDQGLQFLIQYYNGEERAKGNILERFSAQQFPDLHSELNLSSLELGDSALYFCASSVGAGGYTNNEQFFGPGTRLTVL.

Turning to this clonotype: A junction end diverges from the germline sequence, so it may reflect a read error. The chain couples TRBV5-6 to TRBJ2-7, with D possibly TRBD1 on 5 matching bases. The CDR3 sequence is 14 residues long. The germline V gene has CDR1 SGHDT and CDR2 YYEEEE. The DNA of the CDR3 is TGTGCCAACAGCTCCCAGGGAAGTGGGTACGAGCAGTACTTC. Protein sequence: CANSSQGSGYEQYF.

CDR3 sequence (DNA): TGTGCCACCAGCAGAGATTACGTGGGAGCCGGGAGCTCCTACAATGAGCAGTTCTTC. Its protein is CATSRDYVGAGSSYNEQFF. The rearrangement uses TRBV15 and TRBJ2-1, with TRBD2 as a possible D gene (6 bases). Deletions cut 0 bases from V and 0 bases from J, with 18 bases between. This CDR3 is built from 19 residues. Germline V gene lookup returns CDR1 LNHNV and CDR2 YYDKDF (reference sequence).

CDR3 protein: CASSPIPGLTYGYTF. CDR3 sequence (DNA): TGTGCCAGCAGTCCCATCCCGGGACTGACTTATGGCTACACCTTC. The chain couples TRBV27 to TRBJ1-2, with D possibly being TRBD1 (5 bases). This CDR3 has 15 residues. The V gene's germline CDR1 is MNHEY and CDR2 SMNVEV (reference sequence). V was shortened by 5 bases and J by 5 bases, with 18 bases between the two germline ends.